A single sample gave rise to the 26 T cell receptor beta chains below, sequenced in a study of blood T cell repertoires in COVID-19. The data were produced by immunoSEQ multiplex PCR, yet TCRdb's version contains in-frame clones alone and is incomplete. The sample includes around 130,000 clones, approximately 81% of them seen just once. The sample comprised peripheral blood. The receptors were gathered from a man aged 55 to 70 with acute or convalescent COVID-19.

The J gene is TRBJ2-2, the V gene TRBV28; 11 bases line up with TRBD1. The V gene's germline CDR1 is MDHEN and CDR2 SYDVKM. The CDR3 is 17 residues long. The V segment lost 2 bases and the J segment 4 bases; nucleotides outside the gene matches: 6. The CDR3 loop reads CASSLGGQGAFTGELFF. The CDR3 DNA reads as TGTGCCAGCAGTTTAGGCGGACAGGGGGCTTTCACCGGGGAGCTGTTTTTT. The full variable domain, completed using reference TRBV28 and TRBJ2-2, is DVKVTQSSRYLVKRTGEKVFLECVQDMDHENMFWYRQDPGLGLRLIYFSYDVKMKEKGDIPEGYSVSREKKERFSLILESASTNQTSMYLCASSLGGQGAFTGELFFGEGSRLTVL.

The V gene is TRBV18, the J gene TRBJ2-5; 7 nucleotides align to TRBD2. The CDR3 has 18 amino acids. CDR1 and CDR2 from the germline V gene are KGHSH and LQKENI. Trimming cost V 2 bases and J 4 bases; bases outside gene matches: 16. CDR3: CASSPSHYRGEIRETQYF. The CDR3 DNA follows: TGTGCCAGCTCACCATCCCACTACCGGGGGGAGATTCGAGAGACCCAGTACTTC.

CDR3 DNA: TGTGCCAGCACCATGAGGGACAGGGGGTCGGATACGCAGTATTTT. It encodes CASTMRDRGSDTQYF. This chain joins TRBV7-7 and TRBJ2-3, with 11 bases lining up with TRBD1. CDR3 length: 15 amino acids. V shed 7 bases, J shed 6 bases, and the junction held 9 bases outside the gene matches. Germline assignment: CDR1 SSHAT and CDR2 FNYEAQ (reference sequence). The entire variable domain, with the rest obtained from reference TRBV7-7 and TRBJ2-3, is as follows: GAGVSQSPRYKVTKRGQDVTLRCDPISSHATLYWYQQALGQGPEFLTYFNYEAQPDKSGLPSDRFSAERPEGSISTLTIQRTEQRDSAMYRCASTMRDRGSDTQYFGPGTRLTVL.

The chain couples TRBV5-6 to TRBJ2-3; 9 nucleotides align to TRBD1. The trim removed 3 bases at V and 4 bases at J, leaving 6 bases unmatched. The CDR3 loop spans 15 amino acids. CDR1 SGHDT and CDR2 YYEEEE come from the germline V gene. This chain's CDR3 is CASSSRDRVPDTQYF. The CDR3 DNA reads as TGTGCCAGCAGCTCCCGGGACAGGGTCCCAGATACGCAGTATTTT.

The chain combines TRBV6-6 with TRBJ2-7; TRBD1 matches at 10 bases. The CDR3 contains 15 residues. Germline assignment: CDR1 MNHNY and CDR2 SVGAGI (reference sequence). The ends lost 2 bases at V and 9 bases at J; junction bases unmatched: 10. CDR3 protein: CASSYGGTGESGQYF. The CDR3 DNA follows: TGTGCCAGCAGTTACGGGGGGACAGGGGAATCTGGGCAGTACTTC.

This clone is a singleton in its sample. The gene calls are TRBV9 and TRBJ2-1; 7 bases agree with TRBD2. J was trimmed by 4 bases and V by 4 bases; bases with no gene match: 8. Germline assignment: CDR1 SGDLS and CDR2 YYNGEE. This CDR3 contains 15 residues. CDR3 DNA: TGTGCCAGCAGCCCGACGGGACTACTTTACAATGAGCAGTTCTTC. It yields the protein CASSPTGLLYNEQFF.

This clone was counted a few times. V and J are TRBV19 and TRBJ2-2; possibly TRBD2 for D (5 bases). The germline V gene has CDR1 LNHDA and CDR2 SQIVND (reference sequence). This CDR3 region has 14 residues. The ends were cut back, 7 bases at V and 0 bases at J, with 9 bases in the middle. The CDR3 DNA follows: TGTGCCAGTACCAGCGGAGCGAACACCGGGGAGCTGTTTTTT. This gives the protein CASTSGANTGELFF.

In this sample, this clone turned up a few times. This chain links TRBV5-6 with TRBJ2-7; 8 bases are shared with TRBD1. The V gene end was trimmed by 0 bases and the J gene end by 3 bases; junction bases not matched to a gene: 11. Germline CDR1 SGHDT, CDR2 YYEEEE. There are 17 residues in the CDR3. The CDR3 DNA reads as TGTGCCAGCAGCTTGGCCAGGACAGGGTTAAGCTACTACGAGCAGTACTTC. Translated: CASSLARTGLSYYEQYF.

V and J are TRBV5-1 and TRBJ2-2; D not resolved. The V end was cut by 3 bases, the J end by 2 bases, with 11 bases between. Germline values: CDR1 SGHRS, CDR2 YFSETQ. The CDR3 loop spans 15 amino acids. The CDR3 DNA sequence: TGCGCCAGCAGCTCAAACCCGGTTAACACCGGGGAGCTGTTTTTT. It yields the protein CASSSNPVNTGELFF.

The chain carries TRBV6-6 and TRBJ2-3; 7 positions match TRBD1. The CDR3 has 13 residues. Germline CDR1 is MNHNY and CDR2 is SVGAGI (reference sequence). The V and J ends lost 9 bases and 1 base, in that order; junction bases with no gene match: 4. CDR3 DNA: TGTGCCAGTACAGGGGCCGGCACAGATACGCAGTATTTT. Translated: CASTGAGTDTQYF.

This clone was seen only a few times. V and J are TRBV12-3 or TRBV12-4 and TRBJ2-5; the D is unclear. The V end was cut by 6 bases, the J end by 5 bases, with 13 bases between. CDR3 length: 13 residues. CDR3 coding DNA: TGTGCCAGCAGCACCCGACTTAGGGAGACCCAGTACTTC. Protein product: CASSTRLRETQYF.

The rearrangement joins TRBV13 to TRBJ2-1, with D maybe TRBD1 (6 bases). This CDR3 region has 13 residues. Germline V gene data show CDR1 as PRHDT and CDR2 as FYEKMQ (reference sequence). The ends were cut back, 7 bases at V and 3 bases at J, with 10 bases in the middle. CDR3 residues: CASTIRGYNEQFF. CDR3 bases: TGTGCCAGCACAATCAGGGGCTACAATGAGCAGTTCTTC.

The V call is TRBV27, the J call TRBJ2-3; 12 nucleotides align to TRBD2. V lost 6 bases, J lost 2 bases, and 9 bases stayed unmatched. Germline-derived CDR1 and CDR2 are MNHEY and SMNVEV (reference sequence). The CDR3 length is 17 residues. The DNA of the CDR3 is TGTGCCAGCAGCCAACCCGGACTAGCGGGATTCACAGATACGCAGTATTTT. Translated: CASSQPGLAGFTDTQYF.

The rearrangement uses TRBV7-2 and TRBJ2-7; 13 bases are shared with TRBD2. J was trimmed by 4 bases and V by 0 bases; bases with no gene match: 9. CDR1 is SGHTA, CDR2 FQGNSA, per germline. The CDR3 totals 18 residues. For the CDR3, the DNA is TGTGCCAGCAGCTTAGCGGGACTAGCGGGGATCGCCCCTTACGAGCAGTACTTC. Translating gives CASSLAGLAGIAPYEQYF.

The genes are TRBV28 and TRBJ2-7; 9 bases match TRBD2. Germline values: CDR1 MDHEN, CDR2 SYDVKM. The CDR3 contains 15 residues. After removal of 5 bases from V and 3 bases from J, the junction contained 8 bases not matched to a gene. Here the CDR3 DNA reads TGTGCCAGCAGTACTCCAAGCGGGAGGCTCTACGAGCAGTACTTC. Its protein is CASSTPSGRLYEQYF.

This clone was seen once. The J gene is TRBJ2-5, the V gene TRBV7-9; 14 bases match TRBD2. Germline V gene sequence: CDR1 SEHNR, CDR2 FQNEAQ (reference sequence). CDR3 size: 17 residues. V was pared by 1 base and J by 7 bases, with 8 bases of the junction left unmatched. The CDR3: CASSLGAGTSGRGTQYF. CDR3 DNA: TGTGCCAGCAGCTTAGGAGCCGGGACTAGCGGGAGAGGGACCCAGTACTTC.

The gene calls are TRBV28 and TRBJ2-7, with 9 bases identical to TRBD2. V trimming: 6 bases; J trimming: 3 bases; junction bases outside the gene matches: 9. The CDR3 contains 15 residues. Germline CDR1 reads MDHEN; CDR2 reads SYDVKM. The CDR3 DNA reads as TGTGCCAGCAGCGAGCCGACTAGCGGTTACTACGAGCAGTACTTC. As protein: CASSEPTSGYYEQYF.

The V and J genes are TRBV9 and TRBJ2-3, with TRBD2 matching 13 bases. Germline V CDR1 and CDR2: SGDLS, YYNGEE. V lost 0 bases to trimming and J lost 5 bases; unmatched junction nucleotides: 6. The CDR3 is made up of 17 amino acids. CDR3 loop: CASSVGTSGRIGDTQYF. Here the CDR3 DNA reads TGTGCCAGCAGCGTAGGGACTAGCGGGAGAATAGGAGATACGCAGTATTTT. Complete variable domain (other parts from reference TRBV9 and TRBJ2-3): DSGVTQTPKHLITATGQRVTLRCSPRSGDLSVYWYQQSLDQGLQFLIQYYNGEERAKGNILERFSAQQFPDLHSELNLSSLELGDSALYFCASSVGTSGRIGDTQYFGPGTRLTVL.

The chain's CDR3 is CASSPGGSYEQYF. The CDR3 nucleotides read TGTGCCAGCAGTCCAGGGGGATCCTACGAGCAGTACTTC. The rearrangement uses TRBV6-5 and TRBJ2-7, with 7 bases lining up with TRBD1. The junction had 2 bases not matched to a gene; V was cut back by 5 bases and J by 1 base. CDR3 size: 13 residues. Germline assignment: CDR1 MNHEY and CDR2 SVGAGI.

CDR3 sequence: CASSEYARAGIDYEQYF. The CDR3 DNA reads as TGTGCCAGCAGTGAGTATGCTAGGGCAGGGATTGACTACGAGCAGTACTTC. The chain uses TRBV6-1 and TRBJ2-7, with D perhaps matching TRBD1 (5 bases). CDR1 MNHNS and CDR2 SASEGT come from the germline V gene. With 3 bases removed from V and 3 bases from J, the gap between germline ends came to 21 bases. CDR3 length equals 17 residues.

The genes are TRBV11-2 and TRBJ2-1; 12 bases are a match to TRBD2. The CDR3 has 18 residues. From germline, CDR1 is SGHAT and CDR2 FQNNGV. The ends lost 1 base at V and 0 bases at J; junction bases unmatched: 4. The CDR3 sequence: CASSLGPSGRGSYNEQFF. CDR3 sequence (DNA): TGTGCCAGCAGCTTAGGCCCTAGCGGGAGGGGCTCCTACAATGAGCAGTTCTTC.

This chain joins TRBV3-1 (or the pseudogene TRBV3-2) and TRBJ2-5, with D unresolved. CDR1 and CDR2 (germline): LGHDT, YNNKEL (reference sequence). V was pared by 0 bases and J by 5 bases, with 10 bases between. The CDR3 extends over 14 amino acids. The CDR3 loop reads CASSQDMVRETQYF. CDR3 DNA: TGTGCCAGCAGCCAAGATATGGTGCGTGAGACCCAGTACTTC.

The CDR3 DNA reads TGTGCCAGCAGGACAGGGCGGGAGCAGTACTTC. Amino acid sequence: CASRTGREQYF. The chain joins TRBV21-1 to TRBJ2-7; TRBD1 is the table's D call, not checked against the DNA. TRBV21-1 is termed a pseudogene. CDR3 length: 11 amino acids.

This clone was detected only once. V usage is TRBV9 and J usage is TRBJ2-5; unclear D gene. V was clipped by 3 bases and J by 1 base, with 13 bases between them. This CDR3 has 15 residues. CDR1 and CDR2 from the germline V gene are SGDLS and YYNGEE. CDR3 residues: CASSATSTVQETQYF. In DNA form, the CDR3 reads TGTGCCAGCAGCGCCACGTCAACAGTCCAAGAGACCCAGTACTTC.

Here the CDR3 reads CASSFHGGGRVRTEAFF. The CDR3, as DNA: TGTGCCAGCAGTTTCCACGGTGGGGGCAGGGTAAGGACTGAAGCTTTCTTT. The rearrangement uses TRBV28 and TRBJ1-1; possible D gene TRBD1, 6 bases. V was trimmed by 3 bases and J by 5 bases, leaving 22 bases between them. The CDR3 spans 17 residues. Germline-derived CDR1 and CDR2 are MDHEN and SYDVKM.

The V and J genes are TRBV11-2 and TRBJ2-7; 8 positions match TRBD1. Germline lookup yields CDR1 SGHAT and CDR2 FQNNGV. The CDR3 has 15 amino acids. After removal of 1 base from V and 6 bases from J, the junction contained 8 bases not matched to a gene. CDR3 bases: TGTGCCAGCAGCTTAGCAGGACAGGGTAATTTCGAGCAGTACTTC. As protein: CASSLAGQGNFEQYF. The full variable domain, completed using reference TRBV11-2 and TRBJ2-7, is EAGVAQSPRYKIIEKRQSVAFWCNPISGHATLYWYQQILGQGPKLLIQFQNNGVVDDSQLPKDRFSAERLKGVDSTLKIQPAKLEDSAVYLCASSLAGQGNFEQYFGPGTRLTVT.